This T cell receptor (beta chain) was recovered during a study of blood T cell repertoires in COVID-19. Turning to the study itself: COVID-19 samples from acute and convalescent phases originated in the United States, Italy and Spain.

In the source study's methods: Using reference gene primer amplification, nucleated cell counts were estimated. Method: immunoSEQ multiplex PCR; TCRdb's copy keeps in-frame clones and lacks some. That table gives V, J and clone size, and the DNA gave D and trimming. The sample carries some 260,000 clones, roughly three quarters recorded once. This clone was observed a single time. CDR3 length equals 13 residues. Germline CDR1 reads SGHKS; CDR2 reads YYEKEE (reference sequence). V shed 4 bases and J shed 1 base, with 8 bases lying between them. The source is a woman between 40 and 55 years old with active or convalescent COVID-19. V usage is TRBV5-5 and J usage is TRBJ1-1, with unresolved D. Sequencing input: peripheral blood. The CDR3 loop reads CASSRSGNTEAFF. The CDR3 bases are TGTGCCAGCAGCCGGTCCGGGAACACTGAAGCTTTCTTT. The full variable domain, its missing parts supplied by reference TRBV5-5 and TRBJ1-1, is DAGVTQSPTHLIKTRGQQVTLRCSPISGHKSVSWYQQVLGQGPQFIFQYYEKEERGRGNFPDRFSARQFPNYSSELNVNALLLGDSALYLCASSRSGNTEAFFGQGTRLTVV.